This T cell receptor (beta chain) was recovered during a study of shared clonotypes between healthy human individuals. The wider study: A donor's plate count was three for CD4 naive and three for CD4 memory; CD8 naive had two and CD8 memory one.

Study-level points and caveats: In this cohort, only blood was sampled, and tissue repertoires likely differ.

With regard to this clone: Its antigen remains unidentified.

Assay execution proceeded at the deep level. The protocol was immunoSEQ multiplex PCR, while the TCRdb copy is restricted to in-frame clones and leaves out a portion. The repertoire consists of 1.6 million or so clones, with 96% occurring once and the leading ten covering about 1%. V was clipped by 4 bases and J by 5 bases, with 14 bases between them. CDR3 size: 14 residues. Germline V CDR1 and CDR2: SGHAT, FQNNGV. This sequence originates from a man in his thirties or forties in good health. The rearrangement links TRBV11-2 to TRBJ2-5; D tentatively fits TRBD1 or TRBD2 (5 bases each). The specimen was naive CD4+ T cells sorted from blood. Subset of the sample: CD45RA+ positively selected. CDR3 nucleotide sequence: TGTGCCAGCAGCTCTCCAGGGACGCGGGAGACCCAGTACTTC. This encodes CASSSPGTRETQYF.